A single sample is the source of the 30 T cell receptor beta chains below, sequenced in a study of cytomegalovirus exposure and HLA in healthy donors. Primers for the PCR totalled 60 Vbeta and 13 Jbeta. Generated by immunoSEQ multiplex PCR, the TCRdb table keeps only in-frame clones and is missing some. Its table lists roughly 39,000 clones. Material: PBMCs. These receptors all come from a man between 25 and 39 years old in good health and CMV-seronegative.

This chain's CDR3 is CASSLGSSGANVLTF. CDR3 in DNA: TGCGCCAGCAGCTTAGGGAGCTCTGGGGCCAACGTCCTGACTTTC. The V gene is TRBV5-1, the J gene TRBJ2-6; TRBD2 is a possible D gene (5 bases). CDR3 length: 15 residues. V lost 2 bases and J lost 0, with 6 bases in between. CDR1 SGHRS and CDR2 YFSETQ come from the germline V gene.

The chain has TRBV6-1 and TRBJ1-2, with 7 bases that match TRBD1. Looked up from germline, CDR1 is MNHNS and CDR2 is SASEGT. With V trimmed by 5 bases and J by 7 bases, 7 bases remained unmatched. The CDR3 totals 13 residues. CDR3 sequence reads: CASSLGQNSGYTF. CDR3 in DNA: TGTGCCAGCAGTTTGGGACAGAATTCTGGCTACACCTTC.

The CDR3 DNA sequence: TGTGCCAGCAGCGCGTTACAGGGACACGAGCAGTACTTC. Its translation: CASSALQGHEQYF. The V and J genes are TRBV7-9 and TRBJ2-7; D may be TRBD1 (6 bases). The CDR3 spans 13 residues. V lost 5 bases to trimming and J lost 5 bases, with 13 bases between them. The germline V gene has CDR1 SEHNR and CDR2 FQNEAQ (reference sequence).

The chain has TRBV18 and TRBJ2-1, with TRBD1 matching 11 bases. V was clipped by 2 bases and J by 5 bases; unmatched bases: 2. CDR1 is KGHSH and CDR2 is LQKENI in the germline V gene. This CDR3 spans 15 amino acids. CDR3 sequence reads: CASSPGQGANNEQFF. The CDR3 DNA reads as TGTGCCAGCTCACCAGGACAGGGGGCGAACAATGAGCAGTTCTTC.

V gene TRBV4-2 combines with J gene TRBJ2-5; a weak D match, TRBD1 (6 bases). The CDR3 runs to 15 residues. Germline V gene data show CDR1 as LGHNA and CDR2 as YNFKEQ. V was cut by 0 bases and J by 1 base, with 9 bases left in between. CDR3 DNA: TGTGCCAGCAGCCAAGATGGGGACACCCAAGAGACCCAGTACTTC. It yields the protein CASSQDGDTQETQYF.

This chain joins TRBV5-1 and TRBJ1-2, with 7 positions matching TRBD1. This CDR3 has 13 amino acids. CDR1 is SGHRS, CDR2 YFSETQ, per germline. With V trimmed by 4 bases and J by 6 bases, 6 bases remained unmatched. The CDR3 bases are TGCGCCAGCAGCCCTGAGACAGGGAATGGCTACACCTTC. This gives the protein CASSPETGNGYTF.

This chain connects TRBV9 to TRBJ2-7, with D tentatively TRBD2 (5 bases). The V and J ends lost 4 bases and 0 bases respectively, with 8 bases between them. Looked up from germline, CDR1 is SGDLS and CDR2 is YYNGEE. This CDR3 is 13 amino acids long. The CDR3: CASSISDSYEQYF. The CDR3 DNA reads TGTGCCAGCAGCATTAGCGACTCCTACGAGCAGTACTTC.

The rearrangement uses TRBV7-7 and TRBJ2-7, with 10 bases matching TRBD1. The CDR3 runs to 13 residues. Germline loops: CDR1 SSHAT, CDR2 FNYEAQ (reference sequence). With V trimmed by 5 bases and J by 5 bases, 3 bases remained unmatched. CDR3 in amino acids: CASSVGTGDEQYF. In DNA, the CDR3 is TGTGCCAGCAGCGTCGGGACAGGGGACGAGCAGTACTTC.

The chain links TRBV30 to TRBJ1-2; possibly TRBD1 for D (5 bases). Between the trimmed V and J ends, which lost 7 bases and 3 bases, there was a span of 18 bases. CDR1 and CDR2 from the germline V gene are GTSNPN and SVGIG (reference sequence). The CDR3 sequence is 14 residues long. This CDR3 is CASPTRGMDYGYTF. The CDR3 DNA is TGTGCCTCCCCCACAAGGGGAATGGACTATGGCTACACCTTC. Filled out from reference TRBV30 and TRBJ1-2, the complete variable domain reads SQTIHQWPATLVQPVGSPLSLECTVEGTSNPNLYWYRQAAGRGLQLLFYSVGIGQISSEVPQNLSASRPQDRQFILSSKKLLLSDSGFYLCASPTRGMDYGYTFGSGTRLTVV.

The chain is built from TRBV19 and TRBJ2-1; TRBD1 is a possible D gene (5 bases). The CDR3 has 14 residues. V gave up 10 bases and J gave up 3 bases, with 16 bases separating them. In germline, CDR1 is LNHDA, CDR2 SQIVND (reference sequence). The CDR3 reads CATSQQGGYNEQFF. Written as DNA, the CDR3 is TGTGCCACGTCCCAGCAGGGCGGCTACAATGAGCAGTTCTTC.

The gene calls are TRBV2 and TRBJ1-2; D is perhaps TRBD1 (6 bases). In germline, CDR1 is SNHLY, CDR2 FYNNEI. This CDR3 comprises 13 residues. The V end lost 10 bases, the J end lost 8 bases, and 20 bases lay between the germline ends. Written as DNA, the CDR3 is TGTGCCAACCCAGACTTCCAGGGGCCAGGCTACACCTTC. Protein product: CANPDFQGPGYTF.

V and J are TRBV4-2 and TRBJ2-7, with TRBD1 matching 9 bases. V gave up 4 bases and J gave up 2 bases; unmatched junction bases: 9. The CDR3 has 16 amino acids. Germline CDR1 reads LGHNA; CDR2 reads YNFKEQ. The CDR3 coding sequence is TGTGCCAGCAGCCCCGGGACAGGGAGCGGGGCCTACGAGCAGTACTTC. Residues: CASSPGTGSGAYEQYF.

The rearrangement joins TRBV7-2 to TRBJ2-4; D unclear. CDR1 is SGHTA, CDR2 FQGNSA, per germline. The ends were cut back, 1 base at V and 5 bases at J, with 9 bases in the middle. This CDR3 has 14 amino acids. CDR3 sequence reads: CASSLGALENIQYF. CDR3 coding DNA: TGTGCCAGCAGCTTAGGCGCACTGGAAAACATTCAGTACTTC. Full variable domain (remainder filled in from reference TRBV7-2 and TRBJ2-4): GAGVSQSPSNKVTEKGKDVELRCDPISGHTALYWYRQSLGQGLEFLIYFQGNSAPDKSGLPSDRFSAERTGGSVSTLTIQRTQQEDSAVYLCASSLGALENIQYFGAGTRLSVL.

V is TRBV27 and J is TRBJ2-2; D remains unclear. Germline lookup yields CDR1 MNHEY and CDR2 SMNVEV (reference sequence). V dropped 5 bases and J dropped 1 base, with 11 bases sitting between them. The CDR3 runs to 15 residues. The DNA of the CDR3 is TGTGCCAGCAGTACTACCCGGTTGAACACCGGGGAGCTGTTTTTT. Translating it yields CASSTTRLNTGELFF.

The genes are TRBV6-1 and TRBJ1-2; maybe TRBD1 (5 bases). V lost 2 bases and J lost 1, with 14 bases in between. Per germline, CDR1 MNHNS and CDR2 SASEGT. The CDR3 length is 16 residues. The CDR3 nucleotides are TGTGCCAGCAGTGAATCACTCGGCAGGGATAACTATGGCTACACCTTC. Its protein is CASSESLGRDNYGYTF.

The chain joins TRBV2 to TRBJ2-5; D is unclear. The ends were cut back, 1 base at V and 1 base at J, with 13 bases in the middle. The CDR3 is made up of 16 amino acids. Germline loops: CDR1 SNHLY, CDR2 FYNNEI. CDR3 region: CASSEGLIPFQETQYF. CDR3 nucleotides: TGTGCCAGCAGTGAAGGACTTATCCCCTTCCAAGAGACCCAGTACTTC.

The V call is TRBV25-1, the J call TRBJ1-6; no reliable D call. Germline values: CDR1 MGHDK, CDR2 SYGVNS. V lost 8 bases, J lost 3 bases, and 14 bases lay in between. This CDR3 region has 15 residues. The CDR3 sequence: CASAPAGFYNSPLHF. The CDR3 bases are TGTGCCAGCGCCCCGGCGGGGTTCTATAATTCACCCCTCCACTTT.

The rearrangement joins TRBV7-2 to TRBJ2-1, with TRBD2 as a possible D gene (7 bases). V lost 1 base and J lost 9, with 16 bases in between. This CDR3 contains 15 residues. Germline V gene lookup returns CDR1 SGHTA and CDR2 FQGNSA. The CDR3 DNA reads TGTGCCAGCAGCTTAGTGGGGGGGGGCGTTAGTGAGCAGTTCTTC. Translation gives CASSLVGGGVSEQFF.

The V gene is TRBV6-5, the J gene TRBJ2-3; D possibly corresponds to TRBD1 (6 bases). Germline lookup yields CDR1 MNHEY and CDR2 SVGAGI. The CDR3 contains 12 residues. Trimming stripped 4 bases from V and 7 bases from J, with 9 bases between. CDR3 nucleotide sequence: TGTGCCAGCAGTTCCGACAGGCATACGCAGTATTTT. Its protein product is CASSSDRHTQYF.

The chain has TRBV6-5 and TRBJ1-1; 7 bases align to TRBD1. This CDR3 is 16 amino acids long. V trimming: 0 bases; J trimming: 4 bases; junction bases outside the gene matches: 8. Germline assignment: CDR1 MNHEY and CDR2 SVGAGI. The CDR3 region is CASSYSRQGSGTEAFF. CDR3 sequence (DNA): TGTGCCAGCAGTTACTCGAGACAGGGATCGGGCACTGAAGCTTTCTTT.

The J gene is TRBJ2-2, the V gene TRBV7-9; D possibly corresponds to TRBD2 (5 bases). There are 15 residues in the CDR3. Germline CDR1 and CDR2: SEHNR and FQNEAQ (reference sequence). V gave up 0 bases and J gave up 7 bases, with 12 bases separating them. CDR3 amino acids: CASSLAGLAGGELFF. The DNA of the CDR3 is TGTGCCAGCAGCTTAGCAGGGCTAGCCGGCGGGGAGCTGTTTTTT.

V is TRBV29-1 and J is TRBJ2-1; 7 bases fit TRBD1. V lost 5 bases, J lost 9 bases, and 10 bases stayed unmatched. The CDR3 runs 13 residues. Germline loops: CDR1 SQVTM, CDR2 ANQGSEA. As DNA, the CDR3 is TGCAGCGTTCCGGGTGAGGGGGCAGGTGAGCAGTTCTTC. Protein product: CSVPGEGAGEQFF.

The gene calls are TRBV5-1 and TRBJ2-7; a weak D match, TRBD2 (6 bases). The V gene lost 4 bases and the J gene lost 2 bases, with 19 bases spanning the gap. Germline CDR1 is SGHRS and CDR2 is YFSETQ. The CDR3 is 16 amino acids. CDR3 in amino acids: CASSGGSGSVAYEQYF. The CDR3 nucleotides are TGCGCCAGCAGCGGGGGGTCTGGTTCCGTAGCCTACGAGCAGTACTTC.

V and J are TRBV19 and TRBJ2-7, with 10 bases identical to TRBD2. Trimming took 4 bases from V and 1 from J; bases not matched to a gene: 4. CDR3 length: 15 residues. The germline V gene encodes CDR1 LNHDA and CDR2 SQIVND (reference sequence). This CDR3 reads CASSRGLAVSYEQYF. The DNA for the CDR3 is TGTGCCAGTAGTAGAGGACTAGCGGTTTCCTACGAGCAGTACTTC.

The rearrangement joins TRBV6-5 to TRBJ1-2; unclear D gene. CDR1 MNHEY and CDR2 SVGAGI come from the germline V gene. This CDR3 has 14 amino acids. The germline V and J ends were trimmed by 6 bases and 4 bases, with 15 bases remaining between them. CDR3 residues: CASSPIRDPYGYTF. The CDR3 DNA reads TGTGCCAGCAGCCCGATCCGGGATCCCTATGGCTACACCTTC.

The chain has TRBV30 and TRBJ1-1, with D possibly matching TRBD1 (5 bases). Germline lookup yields CDR1 GTSNPN and CDR2 SVGIG (reference sequence). Trimming stripped 0 bases from V and 9 bases from J, with 8 bases between. The CDR3 is 11 residues long. In DNA form, the CDR3 reads TGTGCCTGGAGTGTAGGGGTTAAAGCTTTCTTT. Its protein product is CAWSVGVKAFF.

The chain employs TRBV19 and TRBJ2-7; D perhaps matches TRBD2 (6 bases). Germline lookup yields CDR1 LNHDA and CDR2 SQIVND (reference sequence). V was trimmed by 3 bases and J by 9 bases, leaving 12 bases between them. This CDR3 comprises 12 residues. This CDR3 is CASSIPQGGQYF. In nucleotides, the CDR3 is TGTGCCAGTAGTATCCCTCAGGGAGGGCAGTACTTC.

The rearrangement uses TRBV18 and TRBJ2-7, with a possible D match to TRBD1 (5 bases). The CDR3 loop spans 12 amino acids. V lost 3 bases and J 7 bases, leaving 10 bases between the germline ends. Per the germline V gene, CDR1 is KGHSH and CDR2 is LQKENI. Here the CDR3 reads CASSPAGWEQYF. CDR3 in DNA: TGTGCCAGCTCACCGGCAGGGTGGGAGCAGTACTTC.

The chain recombines TRBV30 with TRBJ2-5; D possibly corresponds to TRBD1 (6 bases). Germline V CDR1 and CDR2: GTSNPN, SVGIG (reference sequence). This CDR3 has 13 residues. V lost 2 bases, J lost 5 bases, and 12 bases lay in between. CDR3 bases: TGTGCCTGGAGTAACAGGGTTGGGGAGACCCAGTACTTC. Residues: CAWSNRVGETQYF.

This chain links TRBV7-2 with TRBJ2-2, with 13 bases identical to TRBD2. Germline assignment: CDR1 SGHTA and CDR2 FQGNSA. This CDR3 has 15 residues. V shed 7 bases, J shed 3 bases, and the junction held 2 bases outside the gene matches. The CDR3 loop is CASTLAGGYTGELFF. CDR3 nucleotide sequence: TGTGCCAGCACACTAGCGGGAGGGTACACCGGGGAGCTGTTTTTT.